This entry lists 2 T cell receptor beta chains sequenced from one sample in a study of OX40 agonist ivuxolimab in advanced cancers. TCRdb keeps only in-frame clones here, not all; method: immunoSEQ multiplex PCR. The repertoire includes 70,000 or so clones, nearly 90% of them detected once, and 10% to 13% sits in the top ten. The sample was CD4+ or CD8+ T cells sorted from blood, taken in a trial of the OX40 agonist ivuxolimab. These receptors all come from an adult with an advanced solid tumor such as melanoma, head and neck, liver or kidney cancer.

The chain joins TRBV10-3 to TRBJ1-3; perhaps TRBD1 as D (5 bases). Per the germline V gene, CDR1 is ENHRY and CDR2 is SYGVKD. Trimming pared 7 bases from V and 1 base from J, leaving 8 bases between. The CDR3 is 13 amino acids. CDR3 bases: TGTGCCATCAACCAGGGTTCTGGAAACACCATATATTTT. This translates into CAINQGSGNTIYF.

This rearrangement joins TRBV7-9 to TRBJ2-7; no clear D gene. Looked up from germline, CDR1 is SEHNR and CDR2 is FQNEAQ (reference sequence). The CDR3 is 13 amino acids. Trimming took off 5 bases at V and 1 base at J, with 9 bases between the two ends. For the CDR3, the DNA is TGTGCCAGCAGCGCGACGGTATCCTACGAGCAGTACTTC. Its protein product is CASSATVSYEQYF.